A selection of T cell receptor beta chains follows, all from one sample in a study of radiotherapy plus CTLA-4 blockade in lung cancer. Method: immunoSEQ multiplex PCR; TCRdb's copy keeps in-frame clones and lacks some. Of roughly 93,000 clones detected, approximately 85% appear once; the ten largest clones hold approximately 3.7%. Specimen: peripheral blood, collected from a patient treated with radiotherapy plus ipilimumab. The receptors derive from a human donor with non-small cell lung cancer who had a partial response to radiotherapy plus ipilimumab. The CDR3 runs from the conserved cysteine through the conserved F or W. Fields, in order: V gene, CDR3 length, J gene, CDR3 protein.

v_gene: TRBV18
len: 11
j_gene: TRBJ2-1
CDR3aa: CASSQGDEQFF

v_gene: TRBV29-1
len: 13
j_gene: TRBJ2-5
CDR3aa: CSVEQVLSETQYF

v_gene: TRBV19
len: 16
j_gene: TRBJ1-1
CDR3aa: CASSIGGGEMNTEAFF

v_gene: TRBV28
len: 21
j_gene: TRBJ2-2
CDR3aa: CASSFTTNPGLAYGDTGELFF

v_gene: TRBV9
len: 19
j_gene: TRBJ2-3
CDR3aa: CASSVKAGGIISSTDTQYF

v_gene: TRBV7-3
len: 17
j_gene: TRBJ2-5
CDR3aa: CASSLKGTSGSQETQYF

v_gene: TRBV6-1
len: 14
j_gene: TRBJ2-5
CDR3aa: CASSRDYMRETQYF

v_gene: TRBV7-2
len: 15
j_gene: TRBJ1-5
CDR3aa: CASSPRTGFNQPQHF

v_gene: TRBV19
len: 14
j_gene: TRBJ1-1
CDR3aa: CASGSGHGATEAFF

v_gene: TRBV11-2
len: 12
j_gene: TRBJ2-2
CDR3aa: CASSLPVGELFF

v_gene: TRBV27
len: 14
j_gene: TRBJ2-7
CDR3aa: CASSLLGVSYEQYF

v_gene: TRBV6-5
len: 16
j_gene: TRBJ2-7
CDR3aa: CASSYSPTGGFYEQYF

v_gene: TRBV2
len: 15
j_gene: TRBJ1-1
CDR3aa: CASSEQGAVNTEAFF

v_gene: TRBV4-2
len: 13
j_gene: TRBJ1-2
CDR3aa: CASLDRGPDGYTF

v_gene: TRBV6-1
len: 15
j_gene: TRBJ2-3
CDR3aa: CASSSGGLGTDTQYF

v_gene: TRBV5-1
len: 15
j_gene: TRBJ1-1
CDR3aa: CASSWGGKMNTEAFF

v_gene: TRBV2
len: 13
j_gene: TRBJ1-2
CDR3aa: CASGKVRQDGYTF

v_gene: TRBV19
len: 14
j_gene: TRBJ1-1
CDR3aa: CASRGGQQNTEAFF

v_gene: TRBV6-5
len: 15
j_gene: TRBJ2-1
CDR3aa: CASSYSQRGDNEQFF

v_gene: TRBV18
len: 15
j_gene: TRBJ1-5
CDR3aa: CASSPGLGENQPQHF

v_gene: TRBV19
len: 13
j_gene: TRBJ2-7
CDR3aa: CASRGGGKGEQYF

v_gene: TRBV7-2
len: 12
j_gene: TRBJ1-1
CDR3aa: CASSLVQNEAFF

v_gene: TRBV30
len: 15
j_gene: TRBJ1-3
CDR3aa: CAWSDTGGAGNTIYF

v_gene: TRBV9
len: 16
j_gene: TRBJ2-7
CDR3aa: CVSSETRWGDSYEQYF

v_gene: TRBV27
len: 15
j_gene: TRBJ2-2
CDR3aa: CASSLWTGVNGELFF

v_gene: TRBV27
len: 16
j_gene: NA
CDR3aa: CASSPPGGGPTYEQYF

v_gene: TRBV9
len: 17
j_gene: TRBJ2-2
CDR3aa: CASTRGHRGIGMGELFF

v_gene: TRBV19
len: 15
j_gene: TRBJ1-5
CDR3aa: CASTPSGYSNQPQHF

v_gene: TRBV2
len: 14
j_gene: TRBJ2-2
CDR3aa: CASIGGKGTGELFF

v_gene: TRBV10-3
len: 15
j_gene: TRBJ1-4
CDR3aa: CAISERGSGDEKLFF

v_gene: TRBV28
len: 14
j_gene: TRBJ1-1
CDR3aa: CASSLGGMNTEAFF

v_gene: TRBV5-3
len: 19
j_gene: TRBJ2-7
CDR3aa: CARSLLGASGRNQGYEQYF

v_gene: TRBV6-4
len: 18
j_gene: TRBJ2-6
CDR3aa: CASSEGGQGSGGANVLTF

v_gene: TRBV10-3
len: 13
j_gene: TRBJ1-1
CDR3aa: CAISGAGNTEAFF

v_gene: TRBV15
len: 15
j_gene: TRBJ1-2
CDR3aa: CATSRDRDTSYGYTF

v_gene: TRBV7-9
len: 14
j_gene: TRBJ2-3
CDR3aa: CASSFGLATDTQYF

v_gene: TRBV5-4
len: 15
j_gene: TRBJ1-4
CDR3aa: CASSLDPATLGKLFF

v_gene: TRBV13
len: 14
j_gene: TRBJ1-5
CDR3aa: CASSLGGPNQPQHF

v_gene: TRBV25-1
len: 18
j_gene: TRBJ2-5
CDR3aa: CASSEPHAGQDYQETQYF